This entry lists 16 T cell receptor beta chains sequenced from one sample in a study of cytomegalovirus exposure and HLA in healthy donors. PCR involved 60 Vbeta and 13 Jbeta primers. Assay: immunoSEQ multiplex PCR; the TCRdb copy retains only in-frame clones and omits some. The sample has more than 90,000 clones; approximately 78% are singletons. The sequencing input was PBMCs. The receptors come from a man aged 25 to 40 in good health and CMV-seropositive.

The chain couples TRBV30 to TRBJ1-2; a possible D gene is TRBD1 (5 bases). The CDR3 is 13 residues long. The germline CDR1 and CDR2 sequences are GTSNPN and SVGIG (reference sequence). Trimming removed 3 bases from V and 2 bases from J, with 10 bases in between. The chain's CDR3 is CAWSGAGNYGYTF. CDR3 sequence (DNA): TGTGCCTGGAGCGGGGCGGGGAACTATGGCTACACCTTC.

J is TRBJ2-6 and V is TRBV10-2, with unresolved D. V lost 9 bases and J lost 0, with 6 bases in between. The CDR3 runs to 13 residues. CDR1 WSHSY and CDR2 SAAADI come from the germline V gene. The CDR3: CASSSSGANVLTF. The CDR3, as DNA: TGCGCCAGTTCGTCCTCTGGGGCCAACGTCCTGACTTTC.

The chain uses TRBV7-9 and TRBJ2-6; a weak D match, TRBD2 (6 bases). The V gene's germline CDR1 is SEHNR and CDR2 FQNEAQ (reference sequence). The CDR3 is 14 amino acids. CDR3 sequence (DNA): TGTGCAGGGGCGGGGTGGTCTGGGGCCAACGTCCTGACTTTC. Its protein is CAGAGWSGANVLTF.

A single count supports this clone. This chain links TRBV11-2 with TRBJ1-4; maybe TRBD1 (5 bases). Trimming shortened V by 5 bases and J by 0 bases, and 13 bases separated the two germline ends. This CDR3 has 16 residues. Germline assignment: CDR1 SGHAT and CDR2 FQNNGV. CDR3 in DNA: TGTGCCAGCAGCCCCCGGACGGACACAACTAATGAAAAACTGTTTTTT. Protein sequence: CASSPRTDTTNEKLFF.

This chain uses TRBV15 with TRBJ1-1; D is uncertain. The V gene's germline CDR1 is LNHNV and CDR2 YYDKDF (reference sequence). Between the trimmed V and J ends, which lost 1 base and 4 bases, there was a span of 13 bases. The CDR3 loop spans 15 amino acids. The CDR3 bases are TGTGCCACCAGCAGAGTTGGCGAGGAGGGCACTGAAGCTTTCTTT. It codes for CATSRVGEEGTEAFF.

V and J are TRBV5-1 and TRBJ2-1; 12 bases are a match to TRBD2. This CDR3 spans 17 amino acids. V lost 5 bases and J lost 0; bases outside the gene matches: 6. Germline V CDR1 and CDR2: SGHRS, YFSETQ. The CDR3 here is CASSLASGRDSYNEQFF. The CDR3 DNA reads TGCGCCAGCAGTCTCGCTAGCGGGAGGGACTCCTACAATGAGCAGTTCTTC.

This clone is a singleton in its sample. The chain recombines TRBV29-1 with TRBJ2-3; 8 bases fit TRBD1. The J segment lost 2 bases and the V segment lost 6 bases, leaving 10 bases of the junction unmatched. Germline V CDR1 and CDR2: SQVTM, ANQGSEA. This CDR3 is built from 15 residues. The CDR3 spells CSVIGTGLATDTQYF. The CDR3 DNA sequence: TGCAGCGTGATCGGGACAGGCCTCGCCACAGATACGCAGTATTTT.

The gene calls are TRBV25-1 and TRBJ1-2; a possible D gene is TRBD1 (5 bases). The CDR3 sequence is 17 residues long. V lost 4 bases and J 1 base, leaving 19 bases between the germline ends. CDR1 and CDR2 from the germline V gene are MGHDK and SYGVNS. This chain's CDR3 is CASSGLPGRGYNYGYTF. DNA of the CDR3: TGTGCCAGCAGTGGCCTCCCAGGGAGGGGATATAACTATGGCTACACCTTC.

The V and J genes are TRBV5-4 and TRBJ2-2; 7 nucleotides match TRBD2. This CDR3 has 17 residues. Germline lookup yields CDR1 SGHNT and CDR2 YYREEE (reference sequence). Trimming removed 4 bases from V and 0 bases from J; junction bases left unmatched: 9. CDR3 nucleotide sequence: TGTGCCAGCAGCGGGGGAGGAGCGGGAACGAACACCGGGGAGCTGTTTTTT. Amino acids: CASSGGGAGTNTGELFF.

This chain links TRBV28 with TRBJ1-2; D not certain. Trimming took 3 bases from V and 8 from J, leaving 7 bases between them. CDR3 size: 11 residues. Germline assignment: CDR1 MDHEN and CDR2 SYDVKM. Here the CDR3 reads CASSFHRGYTF. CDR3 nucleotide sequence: TGTGCCAGCAGTTTTCACAGAGGCTACACCTTC.

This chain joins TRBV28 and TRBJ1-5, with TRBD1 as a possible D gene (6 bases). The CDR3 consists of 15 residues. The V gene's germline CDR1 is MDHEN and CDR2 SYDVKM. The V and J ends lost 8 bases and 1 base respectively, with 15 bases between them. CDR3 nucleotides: TGTGCCAGCCACCGAAATACAGGGAGCAATCAGCCCCAGCATTTT. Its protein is CASHRNTGSNQPQHF.

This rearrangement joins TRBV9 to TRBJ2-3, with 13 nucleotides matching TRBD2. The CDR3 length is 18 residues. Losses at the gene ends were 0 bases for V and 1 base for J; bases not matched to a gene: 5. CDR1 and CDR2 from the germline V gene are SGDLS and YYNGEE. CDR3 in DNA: TGTGCCAGCAGCGTAGGACTAGCGGGGGGTCCCGGCACAGATACGCAGTATTTT. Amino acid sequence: CASSVGLAGGPGTDTQYF.

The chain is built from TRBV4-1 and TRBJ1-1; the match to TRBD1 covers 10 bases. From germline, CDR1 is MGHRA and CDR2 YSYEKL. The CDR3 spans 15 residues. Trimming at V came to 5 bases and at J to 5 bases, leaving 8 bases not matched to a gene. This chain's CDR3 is CASSVRQGARTEAFF. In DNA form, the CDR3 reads TGCGCCAGCAGCGTCAGACAGGGGGCTCGAACTGAAGCTTTCTTT.

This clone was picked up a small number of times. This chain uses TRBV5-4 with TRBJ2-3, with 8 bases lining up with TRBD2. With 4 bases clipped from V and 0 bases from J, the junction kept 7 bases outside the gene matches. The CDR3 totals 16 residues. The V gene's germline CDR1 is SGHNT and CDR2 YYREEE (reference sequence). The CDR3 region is CASSLGQRGSTDTQYF. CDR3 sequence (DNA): TGTGCCAGCAGCCTCGGTCAGCGGGGGAGCACAGATACGCAGTATTTT.

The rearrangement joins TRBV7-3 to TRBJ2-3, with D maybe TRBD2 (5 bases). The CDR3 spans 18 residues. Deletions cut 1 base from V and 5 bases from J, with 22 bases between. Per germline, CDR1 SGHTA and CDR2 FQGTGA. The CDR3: CASSLNSRLAYKGDTQYF. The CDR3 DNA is TGTGCCAGCAGCTTAAATTCGCGGCTAGCCTATAAGGGAGATACGCAGTATTTT.

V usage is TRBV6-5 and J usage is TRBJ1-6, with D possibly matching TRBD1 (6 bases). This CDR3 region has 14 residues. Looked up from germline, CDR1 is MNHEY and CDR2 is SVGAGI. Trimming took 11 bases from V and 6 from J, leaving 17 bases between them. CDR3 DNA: TGTGCCGGCATGGACAGTCCTTTTAATTCACCCCTCCACTTT. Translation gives CAGMDSPFNSPLHF.